One and the same sample provided the 26 T cell receptor beta chains below, sequenced in a study of T cell responses to AZD1222 COVID-19 vaccine (dated by TCRdb to 2020 to 2023). This specimen's time point label, per the study, means: baseline before first vaccination. The library was obtained by the immunoSEQ multiplex PCR assay. As stored in TCRdb, this immuneACCESS dataset retains in-frame rearrangements with V and J assigned. A fraction of the clones does not appear; measured against another copy, unresolved V genes explain less than half of the discrepancy, and the remainder lacks a known reason. Within this sample are some 160,000 clones, with 80% to 95% of them counted one time only. The ten largest clones take up roughly 1.6% of the sample. Sequenced here: peripheral blood, sampled on day 0 of AZD1222 vaccination. The receptors here all came from an adult in good health.

This chain joins TRBV10-3 and TRBJ2-5, with 14 bases identical to TRBD2. V was pared by 4 bases and J by 5 bases, with 3 bases of the junction left unmatched. CDR3 length: 15 amino acids. Germline CDR1 is ENHRY and CDR2 is SYGVKD. CDR3 sequence reads: CAISGGLAGAETQYF. In nucleotides, the CDR3 is TGTGCCATCAGTGGGGGACTAGCGGGAGCGGAGACCCAGTACTTC.

The genes are TRBV9 and TRBJ2-7, with 7 bases fitting TRBD1. Germline CDR1 SGDLS, CDR2 YYNGEE. The length of the CDR3 is 19 residues. The ends lost 0 bases at V and 6 bases at J; junction bases unmatched: 21. CDR3 DNA sequence: TGTGCCAGCAGCGTAGGCATTGGGACAGAGAAAACCTACTCAGGCGAGCAGTACTTC. It encodes CASSVGIGTEKTYSGEQYF.

The chain has TRBV29-1 and TRBJ1-2; perhaps TRBD1 as D (5 bases). The V gene lost 0 bases and the J gene lost 4 bases, with 15 bases spanning the gap. This CDR3 has 15 amino acids. Germline values: CDR1 SQVTM, CDR2 ANQGSEA. The CDR3 loop reads CSVEDRSGSAYGYTF. Written as DNA, the CDR3 is TGCAGCGTTGAAGATCGGTCAGGGTCGGCCTATGGCTACACCTTC. Full variable domain (rest looked up from reference TRBV29-1 and TRBJ1-2): SAVISQKPSRDICQRGTSLTIQCQVDSQVTMMFWYRQQPGQSLTLIATANQGSEATYESGFVIDKFPISRPNLTFSTLTVSNMSPEDSSIYLCSVEDRSGSAYGYTFGSGTRLTVV.

CDR3 in amino acids: CASSLELAGDYEQYF. The CDR3 DNA reads TGTGCCAGCAGTTTAGAACTAGCGGGAGACTACGAGCAGTACTTC. The chain combines TRBV27 with TRBJ2-7; 11 nucleotides match TRBD2. V shed 2 bases, J shed 3 bases, and the junction held 3 bases outside the gene matches. The CDR3 is made up of 15 amino acids. Germline assignment: CDR1 MNHEY and CDR2 SMNVEV (reference sequence).

V and J are TRBV5-1 and TRBJ2-7; 7 nucleotides line up with TRBD1. This CDR3 has 12 amino acids. Germline CDR1 reads SGHRS; CDR2 reads YFSETQ. J gave up 4 bases and V 4 bases, and 2 bases lay outside the gene matches. In nucleotides, the CDR3 is TGCGCCAGCAGCAGGGGGCCTTACGAGCAGTACTTC. Protein product: CASSRGPYEQYF.

This chain uses TRBV19 with TRBJ2-1; 15 bases align to TRBD2. CDR1 is LNHDA and CDR2 is SQIVND in the germline V gene (reference sequence). The CDR3 consists of 16 residues. Losses at the gene ends were 7 bases for V and 14 bases for J; bases not matched to a gene: 15. This chain's CDR3 is CASNKLPGLAGGKKFF. CDR3 nucleotides: TGTGCCAGTAACAAACTTCCGGGACTAGCGGGAGGTAAGAAGTTCTTC.

The sample holds a few counts of this clone. The J gene is TRBJ1-5, the V gene TRBV18; D is perhaps TRBD1 (6 bases). CDR1 KGHSH and CDR2 LQKENI come from the germline V gene. V lost 2 bases, J lost 2 bases, and 7 bases lay in between. CDR3 length equals 14 residues. The DNA for the CDR3 is TGTGCCAGCTCACCAGCAGGGGGCAATCAGCCCCAGCATTTT. This encodes CASSPAGGNQPQHF.

The chain couples TRBV19 to TRBJ2-4; TRBD2 might be the D (5 bases). Trimming removed 3 bases from V and 0 bases from J, with 15 bases in between. This CDR3 has 17 residues. Germline CDR1 is LNHDA and CDR2 is SQIVND (reference sequence). In DNA form, the CDR3 reads TGTGCCAGTAGTATCTTCCCAGCGGACCTAGCCAAAAACATTCAGTACTTC. It is translated as CASSIFPADLAKNIQYF. Using reference TRBV19 and TRBJ2-4 for the parts outside the CDR3, the full variable domain is DGGITQSPKYLFRKEGQNVTLSCEQNLNHDAMYWYRQDPGQGLRLIYYSQIVNDFQKGDIAEGYSVSREKKESFPLTVTSAQKNPTAFYLCASSIFPADLAKNIQYFGAGTRLSVL.

The CDR3 region has the DNA TGTGCCAGCCGGCCAGGACAGGGTTTGAGGGATACGCAGTATTTT. Its protein is CASRPGQGLRDTQYF. This chain joins TRBV11-2 and TRBJ2-3, with 8 bases fitting TRBD1. The CDR3 runs 15 residues. With 8 bases clipped from V and 6 bases from J, the junction kept 13 bases outside the gene matches. From germline, CDR1 is SGHAT and CDR2 FQNNGV.

Only one count was recorded for this clone. V gene TRBV6-2 or TRBV6-3 combines with J gene TRBJ1-5, with D unclear. The CDR3 is 17 residues long. CDR1 and CDR2 (germline): MNHEY, SVGEGT. V lost 2 bases and J 7 bases, leaving 21 bases between the germline ends. The chain's CDR3 is CASSYTPKTLRFQPQHF. The CDR3 coding sequence is TGTGCCAGCAGTTACACGCCGAAAACCTTGAGGTTCCAGCCCCAGCATTTT.

The rearrangement uses TRBV18 and TRBJ2-7; 8 nucleotides align to TRBD2. Germline trimming cut 6 bases from V and 9 bases from J; bases unmatched to any gene: 13. The CDR3 runs to 14 residues. Germline loops: CDR1 KGHSH, CDR2 LQKENI. The CDR3 DNA sequence: TGTGCCAGCTCTCCGAGCGGGAGAAGTATGGTGCAGTACTTC. Residues: CASSPSGRSMVQYF.

The chain has TRBV7-8 and TRBJ1-4; D is perhaps TRBD1 (6 bases). The CDR3 is 13 residues long. Germline CDR1 and CDR2: SGHVS and FQNEAQ. Deletions cut 6 bases from V and 7 bases from J, with 12 bases between. CDR3: CASRGGQGEKLFF. CDR3 coding DNA: TGTGCCAGCAGGGGGGGGCAGGGTGAAAAACTGTTTTTT.

The chain couples TRBV5-5 to TRBJ1-3; D ambiguous. The V and J ends lost 0 bases and 0 bases respectively, with 7 bases between them. This CDR3 is 15 amino acids long. Germline assignment: CDR1 SGHKS and CDR2 YYEKEE (reference sequence). CDR3 in amino acids: CASSLEGGSGNTIYF. The CDR3 region has the DNA TGTGCCAGCAGCTTGGAAGGAGGCTCTGGAAACACCATATATTTT.

The chain has TRBV4-1 and TRBJ2-2; 14 bases agree with TRBD2. The ends lost 2 bases at V and 0 bases at J; junction bases unmatched: 8. The germline CDR1 and CDR2 sequences are MGHRA and YSYEKL. This CDR3 is built from 20 residues. CDR3 region: CASSQPGLAGGTSNTGELFF. The CDR3 nucleotides read TGCGCCAGCAGCCAACCTGGACTAGCGGGAGGCACCTCGAACACCGGGGAGCTGTTTTTT.

DNA of the CDR3: TGTGCCATCAGTGCCCCCGGCTCTGGAAACACCATATATTTT. It yields the protein CAISAPGSGNTIYF. The chain carries TRBV10-3 and TRBJ1-3; D is undetermined. CDR1 and CDR2 from the germline V gene are ENHRY and SYGVKD. The CDR3 is 14 residues long. The V end was cut by 4 bases, the J end by 0 bases, with 7 bases between.

This chain links TRBV9 with TRBJ2-1; 9 nucleotides align to TRBD2. CDR1 is SGDLS and CDR2 is YYNGEE in the germline V gene. V was pared by 0 bases and J by 6 bases, with 4 bases of the junction left unmatched. The CDR3 totals 15 residues. The CDR3: CASSVGGGARNEQFF. The CDR3 nucleotides are TGTGCCAGCAGCGTAGGCGGGGGGGCCCGCAATGAGCAGTTCTTC.

This chain uses TRBV4-2 with TRBJ1-5; D is ambiguous. The CDR3 is made up of 13 amino acids. CDR1 LGHNA and CDR2 YNFKEQ come from the germline V gene. V was cut by 5 bases and J by 4 bases, with 9 bases left in between. This CDR3 is CASSRQINQPQHF. The DNA of the CDR3 is TGTGCCAGCAGCAGGCAGATAAATCAGCCCCAGCATTTT.

The rearrangement joins TRBV18 to TRBJ1-2; D gene uncertain. V was trimmed by 1 base and J by 2 bases, leaving 11 bases between them. The germline V gene encodes CDR1 KGHSH and CDR2 LQKENI. The CDR3 is 15 residues long. For the CDR3, the DNA is TGTGCCAGCTCACCACAAGGGAATGAGAACTATGGCTACACCTTC. It specifies CASSPQGNENYGYTF.

A note on this clone: One end of the junction fails to match germline, which may point to a read error. The chain uses TRBV29-1 and TRBJ1-2; 8 nucleotides match TRBD1. Germline V gene lookup returns CDR1 SQVTM and CDR2 ANQGSEA. This CDR3 is 11 amino acids long. The CDR3 region is CRVVTGAGYTF. The CDR3 nucleotides read TGCAGAGTTGTGACAGGGGCTGGCTACACCTTC. Supplemented by reference TRBV29-1 and TRBJ1-2, the full variable domain reads SAVISQKPSRDICQRGTSLTIQCQVDSQVTMMFWYRQQPGQSLTLIATANQGSEATYESGFVIDKFPISRPNLTFSTLTVSNMSPEDSSIYLCRVVTGAGYTFGSGTRLTVV.

The chain carries TRBV6-1 and TRBJ2-7, with TRBD2 identical over 10 bases. Looked up from germline, CDR1 is MNHNS and CDR2 is SASEGT. V shed 8 bases, J shed 3 bases, and the junction held 22 bases outside the gene matches. The CDR3 totals 19 residues. The CDR3 spells CASRASSVGLAGVFYEQYF. The CDR3, as DNA: TGTGCCAGCCGTGCCTCCTCGGTCGGGCTAGCGGGAGTATTCTACGAGCAGTACTTC.

This chain joins TRBV5-5 and TRBJ1-4; 11 bases line up with TRBD1. J lost 8 bases, V lost 4 bases, and 4 bases had no gene match. The germline V gene encodes CDR1 SGHKS and CDR2 YYEKEE (reference sequence). The CDR3 runs to 14 residues. The CDR3 reads CASSPDRGREKLFF. The DNA for the CDR3 is TGTGCCAGCAGCCCGGACAGGGGGCGGGAAAAACTGTTTTTT.

The chain links TRBV11-2 to TRBJ2-5; D uncertain. The CDR3 is made up of 14 amino acids. Between the trimmed V and J ends, which lost 5 bases and 1 base, there was a span of 11 bases. The V gene's germline CDR1 is SGHAT and CDR2 FQNNGV. This CDR3 is CASSPIFFQETQYF. Here the CDR3 DNA reads TGTGCCAGCAGCCCGATCTTCTTCCAAGAGACCCAGTACTTC. The full variable domain, completed using reference TRBV11-2 and TRBJ2-5, is EAGVAQSPRYKIIEKRQSVAFWCNPISGHATLYWYQQILGQGPKLLIQFQNNGVVDDSQLPKDRFSAERLKGVDSTLKIQPAKLEDSAVYLCASSPIFFQETQYFGPGTRLLVL.

J is TRBJ2-7 and V is TRBV7-8, with 8 bases matching TRBD1. Unmatched junction bases numbered 3, after V lost 1 base and J lost 1 base. This CDR3 has 15 amino acids. Germline lookup yields CDR1 SGHVS and CDR2 FQNEAQ. The CDR3 nucleotides are TGTGCCAGCAGCTTAGTGGGGACAGGTTCCTACGAGCAGTACTTC. It encodes CASSLVGTGSYEQYF.

The chain is built from TRBV19 and TRBJ1-1; 7 bases fit TRBD1. J gave up 4 bases and V 5 bases, and 10 bases lay outside the gene matches. CDR1 is LNHDA and CDR2 is SQIVND in the germline V gene (reference sequence). This CDR3 comprises 15 residues. CDR3 bases: TGTGCCAGTAGTGGTACACAGGGGTCGGCCACTGAAGCTTTCTTT. It codes for CASSGTQGSATEAFF.

The V and J genes are TRBV3-1 (or the pseudogene TRBV3-2) and TRBJ2-4; 8 bases agree with TRBD1. Unmatched junction bases numbered 5, after V lost 4 bases and J lost 3 bases. Germline V gene sequence: CDR1 LGHDT, CDR2 YNNKEL (reference sequence). CDR3 length equals 15 residues. CDR3 DNA sequence: TGTGCCAGCAGCCCCGCAGGGACAGGCAAAAACATTCAGTACTTC. This codes for CASSPAGTGKNIQYF.

This chain links TRBV5-1 with TRBJ1-4; 9 positions agree with TRBD1. From germline, CDR1 is SGHRS and CDR2 YFSETQ. The CDR3 is 15 residues long. V trimming: 1 base; J trimming: 7 bases; junction bases outside the gene matches: 5. CDR3 sequence (DNA): TGCGCCAGCAGCTTGACAGGGGGCCAGAGTGAAAAACTGTTTTTT. The encoded protein is CASSLTGGQSEKLFF.